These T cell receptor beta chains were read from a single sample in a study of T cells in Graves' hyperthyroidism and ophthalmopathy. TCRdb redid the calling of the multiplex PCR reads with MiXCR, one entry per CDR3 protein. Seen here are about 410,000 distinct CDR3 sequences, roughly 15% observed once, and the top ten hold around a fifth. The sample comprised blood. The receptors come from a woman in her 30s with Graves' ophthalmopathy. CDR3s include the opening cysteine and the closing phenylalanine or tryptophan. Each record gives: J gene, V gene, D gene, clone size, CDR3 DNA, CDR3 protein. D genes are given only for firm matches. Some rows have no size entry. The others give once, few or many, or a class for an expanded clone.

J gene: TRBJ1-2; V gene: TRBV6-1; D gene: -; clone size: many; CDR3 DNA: TGTGCCAGCAGTGAAGCCGATTTTTACCGCTATGGCTACACCTTC; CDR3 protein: CASSEADFYRYGYTF
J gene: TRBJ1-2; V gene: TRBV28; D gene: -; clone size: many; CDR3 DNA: TGTGCCAGCAGCGTAGTCAGGGGCGGGGCTAACTATGGCTACACCTTC; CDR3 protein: CASSVVRGGANYGYTF
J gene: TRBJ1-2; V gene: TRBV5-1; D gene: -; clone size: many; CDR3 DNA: TGCGCCAGCAGCTTGGGTACAAACTATGGCTACACCTTC; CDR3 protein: CASSLGTNYGYTF
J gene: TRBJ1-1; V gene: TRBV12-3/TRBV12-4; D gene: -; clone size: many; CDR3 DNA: TGTGCCAGCAGGGGGAACACTGAAGCTTTCTTT; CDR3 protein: CASRGNTEAFF
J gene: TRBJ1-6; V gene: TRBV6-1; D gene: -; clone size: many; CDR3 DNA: TGTGCCAGCAGGCTTATGAAGGCAGGCGTTTCACCCCTCCACTTT; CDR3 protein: CASRLMKAGVSPLHF
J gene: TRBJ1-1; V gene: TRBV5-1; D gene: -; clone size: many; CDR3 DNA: TGCGCCAGCAGCTTAGGACAGACCTACACTGAAGCTTTCTTT; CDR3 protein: CASSLGQTYTEAFF
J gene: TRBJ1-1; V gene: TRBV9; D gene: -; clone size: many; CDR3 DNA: TGTGCCAGCAGCGTAGGAGGAACAGCGATGAACACTGAAGCTTTCTTT; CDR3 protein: CASSVGGTAMNTEAFF
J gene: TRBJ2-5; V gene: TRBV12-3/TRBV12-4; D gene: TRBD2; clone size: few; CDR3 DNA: TGTGCCAGCAAATTGGGGGGGATTGAGACCCAGTACTTC; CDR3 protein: CASKLGGIETQYF
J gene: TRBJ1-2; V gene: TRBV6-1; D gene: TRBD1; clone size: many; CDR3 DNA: TGTGCCAGCAGTGCCTCGACAGGGTATATCTATGGCTACACCTTC; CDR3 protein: CASSASTGYIYGYTF
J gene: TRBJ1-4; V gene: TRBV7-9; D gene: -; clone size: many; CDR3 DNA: TGTGCCAGCAGCCGCCCAGGTGCAACTAATGAAAAACTGTTTTTT; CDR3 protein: CASSRPGATNEKLFF
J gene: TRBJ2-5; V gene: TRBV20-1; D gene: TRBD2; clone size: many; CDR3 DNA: TGCAGTGCTTCAATAGCGGGGGGAAAAGAGACCCAGTACTTC; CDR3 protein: CSASIAGGKETQYF
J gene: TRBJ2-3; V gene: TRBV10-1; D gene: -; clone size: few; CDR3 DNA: TGCGCCAGCAGTGATCAACAGAGCACAGATACGCAGTATTTT; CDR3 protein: CASSDQQSTDTQYF
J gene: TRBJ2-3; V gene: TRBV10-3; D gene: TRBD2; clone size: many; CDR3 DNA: TGTGCCATCATGGCAAGCGGGGAAGATACGCAGTATTTT; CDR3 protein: CAIMASGEDTQYF
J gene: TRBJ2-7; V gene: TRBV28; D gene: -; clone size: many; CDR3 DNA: TGTGCCAGCAGCGGGTCGAACGGGGGGCTCGACGAGCAGTACTTC; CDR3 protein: CASSGSNGGLDEQYF
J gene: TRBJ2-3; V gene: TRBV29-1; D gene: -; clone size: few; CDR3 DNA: TGCAGCGTCGGGTTCGGAGATACGCAGTATTTT; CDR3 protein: CSVGFGDTQYF
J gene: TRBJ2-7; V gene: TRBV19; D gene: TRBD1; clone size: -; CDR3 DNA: TGTGCCAGTAGTATACGGGACAGGGGATCCTACGAGCAGTACTTC; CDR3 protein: CASSIRDRGSYEQYF
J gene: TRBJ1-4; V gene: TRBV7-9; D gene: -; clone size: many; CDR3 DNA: TGTGCCAGCAGCAGGACTATCGCTAGTGAAAAACTGTTTTTT; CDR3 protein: CASSRTIASEKLFF
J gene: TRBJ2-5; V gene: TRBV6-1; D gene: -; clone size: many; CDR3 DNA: TGTGCCAGCAGTGATGGCCAGGGAGAGACCCAGTACTTC; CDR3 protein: CASSDGQGETQYF
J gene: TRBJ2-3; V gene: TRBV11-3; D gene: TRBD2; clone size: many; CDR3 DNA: TGTGCCAGCAGCTCACCCCTCGGGACTAGCGAGGTAGAACGCACAGATACGCAGTATTTT; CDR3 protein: CASSSPLGTSEVERTDTQYF
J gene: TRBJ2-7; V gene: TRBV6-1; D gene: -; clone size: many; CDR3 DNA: TGTGCCAGCAGTGAAGGCTACAGGGTCTACGAGCAGTACTTC; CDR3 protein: CASSEGYRVYEQYF
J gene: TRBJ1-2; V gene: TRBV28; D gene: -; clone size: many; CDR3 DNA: TGTGCCAGCAGAAGGGAAAACTATGGCTACACCTTC; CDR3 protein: CASRRENYGYTF
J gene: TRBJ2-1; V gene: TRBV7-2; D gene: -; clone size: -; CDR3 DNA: TGTGCCAGCAGCTCGGGACTCTCCGCGTCACCCTACAATGAGCAGTTCTTC; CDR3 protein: CASSSGLSASPYNEQFF
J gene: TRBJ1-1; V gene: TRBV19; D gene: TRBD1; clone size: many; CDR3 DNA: TGTGCCAGTAGTGTGGACAGGGCCCACACTGAAGCTTTCTTT; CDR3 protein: CASSVDRAHTEAFF
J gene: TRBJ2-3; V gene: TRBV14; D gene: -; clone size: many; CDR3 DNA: TGTGCCAGCAGCCAGACCCCCCCACTAGGGGATACGCAGTATTTT; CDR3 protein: CASSQTPPLGDTQYF
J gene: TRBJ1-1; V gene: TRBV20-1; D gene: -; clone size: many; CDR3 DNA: TGCAATGCCCAAGTTGGGGCCACTGAAGCTTTCTTT; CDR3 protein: CNAQVGATEAFF
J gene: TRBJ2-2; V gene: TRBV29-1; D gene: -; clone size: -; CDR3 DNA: TGCAGCGTTGAACTTGGCGGGGGGAGCAGGGGGACCGGGGAGCTGTTTTTT; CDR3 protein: CSVELGGGSRGTGELFF
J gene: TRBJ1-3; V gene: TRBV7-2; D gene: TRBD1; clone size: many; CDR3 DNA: TGTGCCAGCAGCTTTGGCCGGGACAAGACAGGGAGAAACACCATATATTTT; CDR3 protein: CASSFGRDKTGRNTIYF